The T cell receptor beta chain described here comes from a study of tumor and adjacent non-tumor tissue in lung cancer. Whole-study findings and limits: In normal lung, the top 100 clones were significantly more dominant than in tumor.

TCRbeta libraries were built with three rounds of nested PCR, modified from ARM-PCR. TCRdb passed the multiplex PCR reads through MiXCR, listing each CDR3 protein once. The data contain roughly 120,000 distinct CDR3 sequences, 50% to 70% of them singletons. No cell sorting was done before RNA was extracted from the tissue. This non-tumor lung sample came from over 3 cm beyond the tumor edge. Germline values: CDR1 SGHVS, CDR2 FQNEAQ. The CDR3 is made up of 15 amino acids. As regards this clonotype: Its antigen is currently unknown. One end of the junction does not line up with germline, which may come from a read error.

This sequence originates from a man aged 55 to 70 with non-small cell lung cancer. The sample consisted of distant non-tumor lung tissue. The rearrangement links TRBV7-8 to TRBJ2-2, with 7 bases identical to TRBD2. CDR3 loop: CTSSRRLAATGELFF. CDR3 nucleotide sequence: TGTACCAGCAGCCGAAGACTAGCAGCCACCGGGGAGCTGTTTTTT. The whole variable domain, filled in from reference TRBV7-8 and TRBJ2-2, reads GAGVSQSPRYKVAKRGQDVALRCDPISGHVSLFWYQQALGQGPEFLTYFQNEAQLDKSGLPSDRFFAERPEGSVSTLKIQRTQQEDSAVYLCTSSRRLAATGELFFGEGSRLTVL.